This T cell receptor beta chain derives from a study of T cell responses to AZD1222 COVID-19 vaccine. The protocol was immunoSEQ multiplex PCR, while the TCRdb copy is restricted to in-frame clones and leaves out a portion. The profile shows about 270,000 clones, almost 95% of them singletons. CDR3 size: 14 residues. V lost 7 bases and J 8 bases, leaving 20 bases between the germline ends. CDR1 and CDR2 (germline): MDHEN, SYDVKM. The V gene is TRBV28, the J gene TRBJ1-2; D not certain. The sequence came from an adult who received the AZD1222 COVID-19 vaccine. Material: peripheral blood, obtained 28 days after the second AZD1222 dose. The CDR3 loop reads CASTPPVGSLGYTF. CDR3 DNA: TGTGCCAGCACCCCCCCCGTGGGGTCCCTGGGCTACACCTTC.